This T cell receptor beta chain was sequenced in a study of OX40 agonist ivuxolimab in advanced cancers. TCRdb's copy holds only in-frame clones and misses some; the assay was immunoSEQ multiplex PCR. The repertoire holds tens of thousands of clones, with roughly nine tenths as singletons. Source: CD4+ or CD8+ T cells sorted from blood, taken in a trial of the OX40 agonist ivuxolimab. This sequence was found in an adult with an advanced solid tumor such as melanoma, head and neck, liver or kidney cancer.

CDR3 DNA: TGTGCCAGCAGCTCCCTTCTGCGGTGGGCGGGCGGGGAGCTGTTTTTT. This codes for CASSSLLRWAGGELFF. This chain uses TRBV7-2 with TRBJ2-2; tentatively, D is TRBD2 (5 bases). V dropped 4 bases and J dropped 7 bases, with 19 bases sitting between them. CDR1 and CDR2 (germline): SGHTA, FQGNSA. The CDR3 length is 16 residues.